The next 30 T cell receptor beta chains were all read from a single sample in a study of cytomegalovirus exposure and HLA in healthy donors. Amplification used 60 Vbeta primers and 13 Jbeta primers. The assay was immunoSEQ multiplex PCR, and TCRdb's table has in-frame clones only and misses some. The sample lists roughly 160,000 clones; roughly two thirds were seen once. The sample was PBMCs. The receptor source for this set is a woman aged 25 to 39 in good health and CMV-seronegative.

This clone occurred once. The chain couples TRBV4-1 to TRBJ2-7; D perhaps matches TRBD1 (6 bases). This CDR3 is built from 15 residues. V was clipped by 1 base and J by 2 bases, with 12 bases between them. The V gene's germline CDR1 is MGHRA and CDR2 YSYEKL. CDR3: CASSQAPGHPYEQYF. Here the CDR3 DNA reads TGCGCCAGCAGCCAAGCCCCGGGACACCCCTACGAGCAGTACTTC.

This sequence joins TRBV2 and TRBJ2-7, with D tentatively TRBD1 (5 bases). V was clipped by 6 bases and J by 2 bases, with 17 bases between them. Looked up from germline, CDR1 is SNHLY and CDR2 is FYNNEI. This CDR3 spans 15 amino acids. CDR3 loop: CASRWRRTTTYEQYF. CDR3 in DNA: TGTGCCAGCAGATGGAGAAGGACAACGACCTACGAGCAGTACTTC.

The rearrangement joins TRBV7-9 to TRBJ1-2; D is unclear. The germline V gene has CDR1 SEHNR and CDR2 FQNEAQ (reference sequence). The CDR3 is 15 amino acids. V dropped 1 base and J dropped 4 bases, with 13 bases sitting between them. The CDR3 sequence: CASSLGPRLIYGYTF. DNA for the CDR3: TGTGCCAGCAGCTTAGGCCCGCGGTTAATCTATGGCTACACCTTC.

CDR3 sequence: CASSSTTGGYGYTF. CDR3 bases: TGTGCCAGCAGCTCAACGACAGGGGGCTATGGCTACACCTTC. This chain joins TRBV9 and TRBJ1-2; 9 nucleotides align to TRBD1. The CDR3 contains 14 residues. Germline CDR1 and CDR2: SGDLS and YYNGEE. J lost 4 bases, V lost 4 bases, and 5 bases had no gene match.

The chain couples TRBV6-5 to TRBJ1-1, with a weak D call TRBD1 (5 bases). Germline CDR1 is MNHEY and CDR2 is SVGAGI. Trimming left V 6 bases short and J 8 bases short, with 16 bases between. The CDR3 sequence is 13 residues long. CDR3 in amino acids: CASSPQTRGEAFF. The CDR3 DNA follows: TGTGCCAGCAGCCCCCAGACTAGGGGAGAAGCTTTCTTT.

This clone was seen only once. The chain uses TRBV6-1 and TRBJ1-4, with D uncertain. The germline V gene encodes CDR1 MNHNS and CDR2 SASEGT. Trimming removed 6 bases at V and 6 bases at J, with 5 bases between. This CDR3 is built from 11 residues. The CDR3 bases are TGTGCCAGCAGGTCGTATGAAAAACTGTTTTTT. It translates to CASRSYEKLFF.

Only a few counts were recorded for this clone. The chain employs TRBV14 and TRBJ2-5; 12 bases are a match to TRBD2. Trimming cost V 0 bases and J 1 base; bases outside gene matches: 9. The CDR3 consists of 19 residues. Germline V gene data show CDR1 as SGHDN and CDR2 as FVKESK. CDR3 DNA: TGTGCCAGCAGCCAAGAGAGCCCAAGACTAGCGGGAGTCCAAGAGACCCAGTACTTC. Translating gives CASSQESPRLAGVQETQYF.

The gene calls are TRBV2 and TRBJ2-1; no firm D call. CDR3 length: 14 residues. The V end lost 5 bases, the J end lost 0 bases, and 8 bases lay between the germline ends. CDR1 SNHLY and CDR2 FYNNEI come from the germline V gene. The CDR3, as DNA: TGTGCCAGCAGTATCATGAGCTCCTACAATGAGCAGTTCTTC. It yields the protein CASSIMSSYNEQFF.

This chain joins TRBV15 and TRBJ2-1; 11 bases agree with TRBD2. This CDR3 is 15 amino acids long. The ends lost 0 bases at V and 7 bases at J; junction bases unmatched: 2. CDR1 is LNHNV, CDR2 YYDKDF, per germline (reference sequence). The CDR3 bases are TGTGCCACCAGCAGAGAGGCTAGCGGGAGGAATGAGCAGTTCTTC. Translated, it gives CATSREASGRNEQFF.

This clone has more than one count but fewer than ten. The chain is built from TRBV6-1 and TRBJ1-1; D is unresolved. The V gene lost 2 bases and the J gene lost 4 bases, with 11 bases spanning the gap. From germline, CDR1 is MNHNS and CDR2 SASEGT. This CDR3 is 14 amino acids long. The CDR3 nucleotides are TGTGCCAGCAGTGAAACACCAAGAATCACTGAAGCTTTCTTT. This translates into CASSETPRITEAFF.

V is TRBV15 and J is TRBJ2-5; 8 positions match TRBD2. CDR1 is LNHNV, CDR2 YYDKDF, per germline (reference sequence). V lost 1 base to trimming and J lost 5 bases; unmatched junction nucleotides: 9. This CDR3 is built from 16 residues. The CDR3 spells CATSRVNERERETQYF. The CDR3 region has the DNA TGTGCCACCAGCAGAGTAAACGAGCGGGAGCGGGAGACCCAGTACTTC.

Of note for this clone: In the same sample, other DNA sequences code for this CDR3. J is TRBJ2-7 and V is TRBV7-9, with D possibly TRBD1 on 6 matching bases. V gave up 5 bases and J gave up 3 bases, with 8 bases separating them. The CDR3 totals 12 residues. From germline, CDR1 is SEHNR and CDR2 FQNEAQ (reference sequence). DNA for the CDR3: TGTGCCAGCAGCCAGACAGGCTACGAGCAGTACTTC. It encodes CASSQTGYEQYF.

V and J are TRBV27 and TRBJ1-6, with 8 bases fitting TRBD1. CDR1 is MNHEY, CDR2 SMNVEV, per germline (reference sequence). The CDR3 has 16 residues. V dropped 4 bases and J dropped 1; count of bases not matched to a gene: 3. The CDR3 nucleotides are TGTGCCAGCAGTTCCGACAGGGGTTCCTATAATTCACCCCTCCACTTT. It yields the protein CASSSDRGSYNSPLHF.

The CDR3 DNA reads as TGTGCCTGGAGTCGCAAGGGGGGGTTTGCCTATGGCTACACCTTC. Translation: CAWSRKGGFAYGYTF. The V call is TRBV30, the J call TRBJ1-2; tentatively, D is TRBD1 (6 bases). The CDR3 contains 15 residues. Trimming removed 2 bases at V and 4 bases at J, with 17 bases between. Germline CDR1 GTSNPN, CDR2 SVGIG (reference sequence).

The rearrangement uses TRBV11-2 and TRBJ2-2; 8 nucleotides align to TRBD2. The CDR3 is made up of 15 amino acids. Germline assignment: CDR1 SGHAT and CDR2 FQNNGV. Unmatched junction bases numbered 9, after V lost 4 bases and J lost 8 bases. The CDR3 sequence is CASSSLAGKKGELFF. The CDR3 DNA follows: TGTGCCAGCAGCTCCTTAGCGGGAAAAAAAGGGGAGCTGTTTTTT.

V and J are TRBV9 and TRBJ2-1, with 10 bases identical to TRBD1. Germline V gene lookup returns CDR1 SGDLS and CDR2 YYNGEE. The CDR3 is 16 amino acids. The V gene end was trimmed by 3 bases and the J gene end by 6 bases; junction bases not matched to a gene: 9. DNA of the CDR3: TGTGCCAGCAGCGGAAACCGGGACAGGGGCTTCAATGAGCAGTTCTTC. Translating gives CASSGNRDRGFNEQFF.

The J gene is TRBJ1-6, the V gene TRBV19; TRBD1 is a possible D gene (5 bases). This CDR3 is 13 amino acids long. Trimming shortened V by 8 bases and J by 3 bases, and 8 bases separated the two germline ends. Germline CDR1 is LNHDA and CDR2 is SQIVND (reference sequence). As DNA, the CDR3 is TGTGCCAGTGGGGGAGGCTATAATTCACCCCTCCACTTT. Protein sequence: CASGGGYNSPLHF.

The chain recombines TRBV30 with TRBJ1-6; no firm D call. CDR3 length equals 14 residues. From germline, CDR1 is GTSNPN and CDR2 SVGIG (reference sequence). V lost 3 bases and J lost 4, with 10 bases in between. The chain's CDR3 is CAWSHTAYNSPLHF. In DNA, the CDR3 is TGTGCCTGGAGCCATACAGCTTATAATTCACCCCTCCACTTT. Filled out from reference TRBV30 and TRBJ1-6, the complete variable domain reads SQTIHQWPATLVQPVGSPLSLECTVEGTSNPNLYWYRQAAGRGLQLLFYSVGIGQISSEVPQNLSASRPQDRQFILSSKKLLLSDSGFYLCAWSHTAYNSPLHFGNGTRLTVT.

This chain joins TRBV6-5 and TRBJ1-6; 9 bases agree with TRBD1. Germline-derived CDR1 and CDR2 are MNHEY and SVGAGI. V shed 2 bases and J 10 bases; nucleotides not matched to a gene: 9. CDR3 length: 16 residues. CDR3 nucleotides: TGTGCCAGCAGTTACGCCTCCGGGACAGGGAGCTCACCCCTCCACTTT. Protein sequence: CASSYASGTGSSPLHF.

V and J are TRBV28 and TRBJ2-4; 12 bases are shared with TRBD2. Germline V CDR1 and CDR2: MDHEN, SYDVKM. The CDR3 spans 13 residues. For the CDR3, the DNA is TGTGTGGCCCGGACTAGCGGGGAAAACATTCAGTACTTC. Residues: CVARTSGENIQYF.

The CDR3 DNA follows: TGCGCCAGCAGCTTGGAGTTAGCGGGGCACAATGAGCAGTTCTTC. Translating gives CASSLELAGHNEQFF. J is TRBJ2-1 and V is TRBV5-1, with 8 positions matching TRBD2. CDR3 length: 15 residues. CDR1 and CDR2 (germline): SGHRS, YFSETQ. V trimming: 0 bases; J trimming: 5 bases; junction bases outside the gene matches: 4.

The V and J genes are TRBV5-4 and TRBJ1-1, with D uncertain. The germline V gene has CDR1 SGHNT and CDR2 YYREEE (reference sequence). The CDR3 sequence is 13 residues long. Trimming removed 1 base at V and 2 bases at J, with 6 bases between. DNA of the CDR3: TGTGCCAGCAGCTTGCTCCTCAACACTGAAGCTTTCTTT. Translated, it gives CASSLLLNTEAFF.

This clone was observed a handful of times. The gene calls are TRBV30 and TRBJ2-7; 13 bases line up with TRBD2. The V gene's germline CDR1 is GTSNPN and CDR2 SVGIG (reference sequence). The ends lost 3 bases at V and 0 bases at J; junction bases unmatched: 14. The CDR3 totals 19 residues. The CDR3 DNA reads as TGTGCCTGGAGAGATAAAACCGGACTAGCGGGAGAGGGCTCCTACGAGCAGTACTTC. This gives the protein CAWRDKTGLAGEGSYEQYF.

DNA of the CDR3: TGTGCCAGCAGCTATAGCTTCCAAGAGACCCAGTACTTC. Residues: CASSYSFQETQYF. The V call is TRBV9, the J call TRBJ2-5; D is unresolved. There are 13 residues in the CDR3. CDR1 and CDR2 (germline): SGDLS, YYNGEE. V lost 4 bases to trimming and J lost 1 base, with 8 bases between them.

This clone has just one count. This chain links TRBV27 with TRBJ1-5, with D possibly being TRBD1 (6 bases). This CDR3 is built from 15 residues. The V gene's germline CDR1 is MNHEY and CDR2 SMNVEV (reference sequence). Trimming cost V 3 bases and J 7 bases, with 16 bases left between them. In DNA form, the CDR3 reads TGTGCCAGCAGTTTTGCAGGGGACGGGGGGCAGCCCCAGCATTTT. Amino acid sequence: CASSFAGDGGQPQHF.

The J gene is TRBJ2-7, the V gene TRBV11-2, with no clear D. The CDR3 runs to 15 residues. The germline gives CDR1 SGHAT, CDR2 FQNNGV. The V and J ends lost 1 base and 1 base respectively, with 11 bases between them. The CDR3 bases are TGTGCCAGCAGCTTAGGGGCTACAATATCCTACGAGCAGTACTTC. It specifies CASSLGATISYEQYF. The entire variable domain, with the rest obtained from reference TRBV11-2 and TRBJ2-7, is as follows: EAGVAQSPRYKIIEKRQSVAFWCNPISGHATLYWYQQILGQGPKLLIQFQNNGVVDDSQLPKDRFSAERLKGVDSTLKIQPAKLEDSAVYLCASSLGATISYEQYFGPGTRLTVT.

The gene calls are TRBV7-3 and TRBJ1-1, with unresolved D. The CDR3 loop spans 13 amino acids. Germline V CDR1 and CDR2: SGHTA, FQGTGA. V was pared by 1 base and J by 1 base, with 4 bases between. CDR3 DNA: TGTGCCAGCAGCTTAAGGCCGAACACTGAAGCTTTCTTT. Translated: CASSLRPNTEAFF.

The chain couples TRBV4-3 to TRBJ2-2, with 7 bases identical to TRBD1. Germline values: CDR1 LGHNA, CDR2 YSLEER. With V trimmed by 1 base and J by 4 bases, 9 bases remained unmatched. CDR3 length equals 17 residues. The CDR3 nucleotides are TGCGCCAGCAGCCAAGTAGGACAGGCCACGGCCACCGGGGAGCTGTTTTTT. This gives the protein CASSQVGQATATGELFF.

This clone was detected only a few times. A far larger clone differs by one base, so this is likely a read error. The sample carries other DNA sequences with the same CDR3. The chain uses TRBV5-4 and TRBJ2-3, with 10 bases identical to TRBD1. V gave up 4 bases and J gave up 6 bases; unmatched junction bases: 17. This CDR3 has 18 amino acids. Germline V gene lookup returns CDR1 SGHNT and CDR2 YYREEE (reference sequence). The CDR3 sequence: CASSQDGARQGAWDTQYF. CDR3 sequence (DNA): TGTGCCAGCAGCCAAGATGGAGCGCGACAGGGGGCATGGGATACGCAGTATTTT.

In this sample, this clone turned up once. The chain joins TRBV30 to TRBJ2-7; 8 nucleotides agree with TRBD1. J gave up 4 bases and V 0 bases, and 5 bases lay outside the gene matches. The germline V gene has CDR1 GTSNPN and CDR2 SVGIG (reference sequence). The CDR3 runs to 14 residues. CDR3 sequence reads: CAWSVYRGKYEQYF. The CDR3, as DNA: TGTGCCTGGAGTGTATACAGGGGGAAATACGAGCAGTACTTC.